The source of this T cell receptor beta chain is a study of blood T cell repertoires in COVID-19. Looked up from germline, CDR1 is MNHEY and CDR2 is SMNVEV (reference sequence). Losses at the gene ends were 6 bases for V and 3 bases for J; bases not matched to a gene: 4. The CDR3 totals 14 residues. Assay: immunoSEQ multiplex PCR; the TCRdb copy retains only in-frame clones and omits some. The data contain roughly 280,000 clones, more than 80% of them singletons. The specimen was PBMCs or T cells enriched from blood (not recorded which). This receptor was taken from a woman aged 18-29 years who had recovered from COVID-19. The chain uses TRBV27 and TRBJ1-5; 8 bases align to TRBD1. The CDR3 region is CASSPDRDNQPQHF. The CDR3 DNA sequence: TGTGCCAGCAGCCCGGACAGGGACAATCAGCCCCAGCATTTT.